There are a few counts of the clone carrying this T cell receptor beta chain. Its specificity is not known. This record comes from a study of post-analysis software for immune sequencing data. Study-level results: When patients were compared with controls, about five TRBV segments were more frequent, TRBV5-6, TRBV5-1 and TRBV20-1 among them. In multiple sclerosis, normalized Chao1 diversity was significantly below that of controls.

The TCR beta cDNA libraries contained unique molecular identifiers. When roughly 1 to 10 million T cells were used, they gave hundreds of thousands of cDNA molecules. MiXCR, run by TCRdb on the PCR reads, gives a single entry per CDR3 protein. This sample carries 150,000 to 200,000 distinct CDR3 sequences, approximately 31% of them seen once, and the ten largest clones take more than 1.3%. The CDR3 totals 17 residues. The V gene end was trimmed by 5 bases and the J gene end by 0 bases; junction bases not matched to a gene: 5. Germline CDR1 is SQVTM and CDR2 is ANQGSEA. Sample: blood. The chain uses TRBV29-1 and TRBJ2-1; 15 nucleotides match TRBD2. The receptor comes from a girl aged 5 to 17 with multiple sclerosis. Here the CDR3 DNA reads TGCAGCGTTAATGGACTAGCGGGAGGGAGCTCCTACAATGAGCAGTTCTTC. It specifies CSVNGLAGGSSYNEQFF.